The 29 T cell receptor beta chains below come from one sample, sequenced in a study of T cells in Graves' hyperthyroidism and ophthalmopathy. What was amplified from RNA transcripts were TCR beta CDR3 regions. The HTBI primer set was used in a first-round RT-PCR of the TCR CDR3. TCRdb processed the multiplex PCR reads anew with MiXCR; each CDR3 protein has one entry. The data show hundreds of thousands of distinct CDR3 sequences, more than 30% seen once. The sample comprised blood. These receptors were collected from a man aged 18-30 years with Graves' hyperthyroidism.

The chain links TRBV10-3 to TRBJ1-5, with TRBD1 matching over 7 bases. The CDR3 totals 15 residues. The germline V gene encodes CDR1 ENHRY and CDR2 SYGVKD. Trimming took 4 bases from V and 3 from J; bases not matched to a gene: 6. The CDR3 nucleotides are TGTGCCATCAGTGCGGACAGGAGCGCCAATCAGCCCCAGCATTTT. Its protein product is CAISADRSANQPQHF.

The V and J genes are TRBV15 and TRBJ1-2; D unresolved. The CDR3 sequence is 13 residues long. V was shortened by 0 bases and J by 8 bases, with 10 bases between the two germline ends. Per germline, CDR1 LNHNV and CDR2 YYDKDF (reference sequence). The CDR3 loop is CATSRDMGGGYTF. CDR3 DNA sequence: TGTGCCACCAGCAGAGATATGGGAGGCGGCTACACCTTC.

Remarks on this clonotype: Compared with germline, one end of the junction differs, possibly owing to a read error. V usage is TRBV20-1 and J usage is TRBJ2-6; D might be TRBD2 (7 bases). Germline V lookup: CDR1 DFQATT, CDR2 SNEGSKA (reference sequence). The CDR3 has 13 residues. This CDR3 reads CSAPVAGAYVLTF. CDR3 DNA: TGCAGTGCCCCTGTGGCGGGGGCCTACGTCCTGACTTTC.

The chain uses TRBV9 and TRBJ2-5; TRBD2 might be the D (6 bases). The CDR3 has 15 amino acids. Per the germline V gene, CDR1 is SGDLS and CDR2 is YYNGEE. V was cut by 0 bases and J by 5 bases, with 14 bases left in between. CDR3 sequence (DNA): TGTGCCAGCAGCGTAGGGTCTAGCGATAAGGAGACCCAGTACTTC. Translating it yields CASSVGSSDKETQYF.

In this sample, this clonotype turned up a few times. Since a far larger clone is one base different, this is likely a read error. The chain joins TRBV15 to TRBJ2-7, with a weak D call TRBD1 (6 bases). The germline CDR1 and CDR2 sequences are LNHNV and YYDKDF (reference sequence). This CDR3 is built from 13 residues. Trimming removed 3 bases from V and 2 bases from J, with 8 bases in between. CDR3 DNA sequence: TGTGCCACCAGCAGGGACAGCGCCTACGAGCAGTACTTC. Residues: CATSRDSAYEQYF. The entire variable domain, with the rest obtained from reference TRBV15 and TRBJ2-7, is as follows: DAMVIQNPRYQVTQFGKPVTLSCSQTLNHNVMYWYQQKSSQAPKLLFHYYDKDFNNEADTPDNFQSRRPNTSFCFLDIRSPGLGDTAMYLCATSRDSAYEQYFGPGTRLTVT.

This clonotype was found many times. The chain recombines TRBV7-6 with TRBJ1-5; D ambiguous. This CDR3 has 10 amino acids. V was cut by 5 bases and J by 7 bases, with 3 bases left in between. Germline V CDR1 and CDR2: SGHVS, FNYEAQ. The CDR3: CASSLQPQHF. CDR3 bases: TGTGCCAGCAGCCTCCAGCCCCAGCATTTT. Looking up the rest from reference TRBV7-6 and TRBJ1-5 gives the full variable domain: GAGVSQSPRYKVTKRGQDVALRCDPISGHVSLYWYRQALGQGPEFLTYFNYEAQQDKSGLPNDRFSAERPEGSISTLTIQRTEQRDSAMYRCASSLQPQHFGDGTRLSIL.

As DNA, the CDR3 is TGTGCCTGGAGTGTAACCCTCTCCGAGCAGTACTTC. The encoded protein is CAWSVTLSEQYF. This chain uses TRBV30 with TRBJ2-7; no reliable D call. Trimming pared 0 bases from V and 6 bases from J, leaving 9 bases between. The germline V gene encodes CDR1 GTSNPN and CDR2 SVGIG (reference sequence). The CDR3 length is 12 residues. Full variable domain (rest looked up from reference TRBV30 and TRBJ2-7): SQTIHQWPATLVQPVGSPLSLECTVEGTSNPNLYWYRQAAGRGLQLLFYSVGIGQISSEVPQNLSASRPQDRQFILSSKKLLLSDSGFYLCAWSVTLSEQYFGPGTRLTVT.

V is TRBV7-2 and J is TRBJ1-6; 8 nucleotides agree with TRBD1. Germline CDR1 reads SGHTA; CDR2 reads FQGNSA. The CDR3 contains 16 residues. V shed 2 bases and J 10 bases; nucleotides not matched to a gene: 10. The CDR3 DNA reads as TGTGCCAGCAGCTTAAACGGGACAGGAAACGGATCACCCCTCCACTTT. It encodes CASSLNGTGNGSPLHF. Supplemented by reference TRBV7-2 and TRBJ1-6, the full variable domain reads GAGVSQSPSNKVTEKGKDVELRCDPISGHTALYWYRQSLGQGLEFLIYFQGNSAPDKSGLPSDRFSAERTGGSVSTLTIQRTQQEDSAVYLCASSLNGTGNGSPLHFGNGTRLTVT.

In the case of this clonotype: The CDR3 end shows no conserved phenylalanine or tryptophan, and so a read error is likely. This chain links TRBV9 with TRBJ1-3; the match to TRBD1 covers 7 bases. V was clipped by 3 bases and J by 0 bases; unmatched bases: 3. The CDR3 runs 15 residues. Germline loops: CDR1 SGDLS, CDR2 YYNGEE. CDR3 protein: CASSEGDSSGNTIYL. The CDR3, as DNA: TGTGCCAGCAGCGAGGGGGACAGCTCTGGAAACACCATATATCTT.

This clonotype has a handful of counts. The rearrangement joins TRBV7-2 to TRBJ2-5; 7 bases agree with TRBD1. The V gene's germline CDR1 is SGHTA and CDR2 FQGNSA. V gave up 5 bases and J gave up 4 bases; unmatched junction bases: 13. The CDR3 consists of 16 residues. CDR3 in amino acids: CASSPPGGRDPETQYF. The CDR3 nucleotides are TGTGCCAGCAGCCCTCCAGGGGGACGGGACCCAGAGACCCAGTACTTC.

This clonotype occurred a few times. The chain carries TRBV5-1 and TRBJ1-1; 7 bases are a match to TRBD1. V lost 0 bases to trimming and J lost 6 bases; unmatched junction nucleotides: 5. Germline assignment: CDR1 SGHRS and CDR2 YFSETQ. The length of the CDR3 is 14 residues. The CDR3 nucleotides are TGCGCCAGCAGCTTGGAGGCAGGGGGGGCTGAAGCTTTCTTT. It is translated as CASSLEAGGAEAFF.

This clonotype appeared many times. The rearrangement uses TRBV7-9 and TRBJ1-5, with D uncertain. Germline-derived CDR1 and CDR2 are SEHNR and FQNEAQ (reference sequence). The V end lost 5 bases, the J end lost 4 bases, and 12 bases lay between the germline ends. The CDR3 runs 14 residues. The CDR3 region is CASSPDHGNQPQHF. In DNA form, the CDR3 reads TGTGCCAGCAGCCCCGACCACGGGAATCAGCCCCAGCATTTT.

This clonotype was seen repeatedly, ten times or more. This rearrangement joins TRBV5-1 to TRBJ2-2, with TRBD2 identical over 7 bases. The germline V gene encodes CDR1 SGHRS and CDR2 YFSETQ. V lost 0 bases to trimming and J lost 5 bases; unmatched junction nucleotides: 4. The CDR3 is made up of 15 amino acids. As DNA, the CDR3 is TGCGCCAGCAGCTTGGGACTTAGCGGGACCGGGGAGCTGTTTTTT. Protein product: CASSLGLSGTGELFF.

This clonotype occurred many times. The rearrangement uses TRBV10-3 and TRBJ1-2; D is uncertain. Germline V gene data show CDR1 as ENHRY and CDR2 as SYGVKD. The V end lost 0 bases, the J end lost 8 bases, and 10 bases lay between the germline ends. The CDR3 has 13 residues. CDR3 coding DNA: TGTGCCATCAGTGAGTCCGCAGGAGAGGGCTACACCTTC. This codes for CAISESAGEGYTF.

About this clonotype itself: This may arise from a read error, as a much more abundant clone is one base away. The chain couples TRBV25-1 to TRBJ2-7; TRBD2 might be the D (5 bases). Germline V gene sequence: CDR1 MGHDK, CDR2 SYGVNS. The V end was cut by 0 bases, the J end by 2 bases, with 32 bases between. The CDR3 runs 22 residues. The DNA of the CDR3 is TGTGCCAGCAGTGAATATAGCCAATTCAACGGGGAGCAGGAGATAGTCCCCTACGAGCAGTACTTC. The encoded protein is CASSEYSQFNGEQEIVPYEQYF.

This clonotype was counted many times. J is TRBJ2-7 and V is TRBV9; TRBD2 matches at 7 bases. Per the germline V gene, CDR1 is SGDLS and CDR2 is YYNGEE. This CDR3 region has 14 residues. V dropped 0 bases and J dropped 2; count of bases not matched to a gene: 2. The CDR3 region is CASSVAAGAYEQYF. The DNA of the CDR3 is TGTGCCAGCAGCGTAGCGGCGGGAGCCTACGAGCAGTACTTC.

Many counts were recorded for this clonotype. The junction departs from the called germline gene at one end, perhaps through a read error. This CDR3 is CASSLDRGDEQYF. In nucleotides, the CDR3 is TGTGCTAGCAGCTTAGACAGGGGCGACGAGCAGTACTTC. The V call is TRBV7-2, the J call TRBJ2-7, with TRBD1 matching 8 bases. Germline loops: CDR1 SGHTA, CDR2 FQGNSA. This CDR3 has 13 residues.

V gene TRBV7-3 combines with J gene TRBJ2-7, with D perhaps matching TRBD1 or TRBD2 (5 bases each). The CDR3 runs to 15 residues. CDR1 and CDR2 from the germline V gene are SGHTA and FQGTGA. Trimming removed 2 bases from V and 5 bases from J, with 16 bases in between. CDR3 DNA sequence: TGTGCCAGCAGCTTAGGGGGATTGGGCTACGACGAGCAGTACTTC. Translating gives CASSLGGLGYDEQYF.

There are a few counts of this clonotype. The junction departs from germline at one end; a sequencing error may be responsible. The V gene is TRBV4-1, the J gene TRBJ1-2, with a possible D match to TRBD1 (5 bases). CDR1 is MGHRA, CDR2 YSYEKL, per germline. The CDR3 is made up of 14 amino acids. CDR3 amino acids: CASSQDREDYGYTF. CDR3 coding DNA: TGCGCCAGCAGCCAAGACAGGGAAGACTATGGCTATACCTTC.

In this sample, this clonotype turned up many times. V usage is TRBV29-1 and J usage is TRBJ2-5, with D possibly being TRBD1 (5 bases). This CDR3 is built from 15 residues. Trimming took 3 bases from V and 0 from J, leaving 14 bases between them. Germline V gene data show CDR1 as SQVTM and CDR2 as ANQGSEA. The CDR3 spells CSVESDSRYQETQYF. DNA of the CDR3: TGCAGCGTTGAGTCCGACAGCAGGTACCAAGAGACCCAGTACTTC.

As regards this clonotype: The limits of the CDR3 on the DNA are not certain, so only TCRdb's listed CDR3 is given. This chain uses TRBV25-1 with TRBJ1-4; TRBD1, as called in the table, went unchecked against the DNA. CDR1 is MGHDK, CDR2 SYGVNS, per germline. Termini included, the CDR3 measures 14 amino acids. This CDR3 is CASSEFGAGEKLFF.

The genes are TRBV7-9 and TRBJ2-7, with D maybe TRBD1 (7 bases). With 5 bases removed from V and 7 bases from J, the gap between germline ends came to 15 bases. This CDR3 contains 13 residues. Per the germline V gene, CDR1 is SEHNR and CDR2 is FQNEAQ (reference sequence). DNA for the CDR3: TGTGCCAGCAGCCCAGGGGGGCTTGGTGAGCAGTACTTC. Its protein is CASSPGGLGEQYF.

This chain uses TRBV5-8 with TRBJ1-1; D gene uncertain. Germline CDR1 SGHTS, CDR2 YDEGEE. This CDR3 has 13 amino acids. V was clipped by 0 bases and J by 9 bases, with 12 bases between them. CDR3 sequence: CASSLVGSAKAFF. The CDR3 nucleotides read TGTGCCAGCAGCTTGGTCGGTAGTGCCAAAGCTTTCTTT.

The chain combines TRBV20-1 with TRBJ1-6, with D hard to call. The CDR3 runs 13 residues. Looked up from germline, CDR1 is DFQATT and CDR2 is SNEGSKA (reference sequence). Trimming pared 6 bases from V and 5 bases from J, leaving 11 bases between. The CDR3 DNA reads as TGCAGTGCCGCCGTGGGAGATAATTCACCCCTCCACTTT. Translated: CSAAVGDNSPLHF.

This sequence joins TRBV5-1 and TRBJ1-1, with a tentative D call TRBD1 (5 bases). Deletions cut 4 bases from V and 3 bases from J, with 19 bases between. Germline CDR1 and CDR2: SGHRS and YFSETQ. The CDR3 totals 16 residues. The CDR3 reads CASSPPTAGRHTEAFF. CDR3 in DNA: TGCGCCAGCAGCCCCCCCACAGCAGGGAGGCACACTGAAGCTTTCTTT. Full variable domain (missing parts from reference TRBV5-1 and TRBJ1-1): KAGVTQTPRYLIKTRGQQVTLSCSPISGHRSVSWYQQTPGQGLQFLFEYFSETQRNKGNFPGRFSGRQFSNSRSEMNVSTLELGDSALYLCASSPPTAGRHTEAFFGQGTRLTVV.

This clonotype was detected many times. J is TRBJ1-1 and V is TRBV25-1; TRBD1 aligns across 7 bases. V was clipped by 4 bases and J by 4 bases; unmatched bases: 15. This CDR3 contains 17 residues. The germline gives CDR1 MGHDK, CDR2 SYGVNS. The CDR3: CASSGQGALRRGTEAFF. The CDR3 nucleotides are TGTGCCAGCAGTGGACAGGGAGCGTTACGGAGGGGCACTGAAGCTTTCTTT.

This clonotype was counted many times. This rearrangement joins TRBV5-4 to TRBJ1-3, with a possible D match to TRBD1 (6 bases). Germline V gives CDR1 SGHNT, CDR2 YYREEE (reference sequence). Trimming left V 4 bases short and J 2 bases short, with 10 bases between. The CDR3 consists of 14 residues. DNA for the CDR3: TGTGCCAGCAGCCCGGACAGTACTGGAAACACCATATATTTT. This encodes CASSPDSTGNTIYF.

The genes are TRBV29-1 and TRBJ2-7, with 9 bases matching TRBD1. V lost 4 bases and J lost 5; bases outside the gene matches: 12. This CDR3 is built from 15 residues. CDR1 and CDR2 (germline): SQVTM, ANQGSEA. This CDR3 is CSVARVGQGIDEQYF. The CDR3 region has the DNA TGCAGCGTTGCGCGGGTGGGACAGGGTATCGACGAGCAGTACTTC.

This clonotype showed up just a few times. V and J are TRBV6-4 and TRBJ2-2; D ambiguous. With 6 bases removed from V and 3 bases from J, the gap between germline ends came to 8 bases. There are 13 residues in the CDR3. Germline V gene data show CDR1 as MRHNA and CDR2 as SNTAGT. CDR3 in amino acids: CASSRPYTGELFF. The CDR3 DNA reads TGTGCCAGCAGCCGCCCCTACACCGGGGAGCTGTTTTTT.